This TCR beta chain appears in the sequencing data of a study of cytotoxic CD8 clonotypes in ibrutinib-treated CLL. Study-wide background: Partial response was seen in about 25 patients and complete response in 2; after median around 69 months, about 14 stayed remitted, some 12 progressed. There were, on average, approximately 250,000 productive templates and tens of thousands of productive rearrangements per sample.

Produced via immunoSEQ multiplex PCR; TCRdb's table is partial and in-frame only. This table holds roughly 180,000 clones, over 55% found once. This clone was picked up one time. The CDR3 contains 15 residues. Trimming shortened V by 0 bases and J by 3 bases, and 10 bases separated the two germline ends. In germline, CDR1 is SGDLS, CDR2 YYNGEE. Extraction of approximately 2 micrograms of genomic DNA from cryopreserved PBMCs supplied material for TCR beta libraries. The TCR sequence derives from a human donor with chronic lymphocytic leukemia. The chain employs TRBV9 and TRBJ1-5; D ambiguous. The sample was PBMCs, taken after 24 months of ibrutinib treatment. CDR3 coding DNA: TGTGCCAGCAGCGTAGGACAAAAGCACAATCAGCCCCAGCATTTT. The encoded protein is CASSVGQKHNQPQHF.